These 13 T cell receptor beta chains share one sample of origin, sequenced in a study of blood T cell repertoires in COVID-19. The assay was immunoSEQ multiplex PCR, and TCRdb's table has in-frame clones only and misses some. The sample records 390,000 or so clones, about nine tenths being singletons. Sequencing was done on a sample of peripheral blood. The origin of the receptors is a woman younger than 45 with active or convalescent COVID-19.

The chain couples TRBV6-1 to TRBJ1-1, with D possibly matching TRBD1 (5 bases). Between the trimmed V and J ends, which lost 3 bases and 4 bases, there was a span of 21 bases. The CDR3 spans 17 residues. CDR1 and CDR2 from the germline V gene are MNHNS and SASEGT. The CDR3 nucleotides are TGTGCCAGCAGTGATCCAACGAGAGGCAGGGTGTCCACTGAAGCTTTCTTT. As protein: CASSDPTRGRVSTEAFF.

On this clone itself: This specimen includes other DNA sequences encoding the same CDR3. For the CDR3, the DNA is TGCGCCAGCAGCTTGGGCGGACAGGGTAATCAGCCCCAGCATTTT. Translation: CASSLGGQGNQPQHF. The gene calls are TRBV5-1 and TRBJ1-5; TRBD1 agrees at 8 bases. The germline gives CDR1 SGHRS, CDR2 YFSETQ. The CDR3 is made up of 15 amino acids. V trimming: 0 bases; J trimming: 4 bases; junction bases outside the gene matches: 3.

In its sample, this clone was seen once. This rearrangement joins TRBV27 to TRBJ1-6; 10 bases agree with TRBD1. V gave up 3 bases and J gave up 8 bases; unmatched junction bases: 4. The CDR3 runs to 15 residues. The germline CDR1 and CDR2 sequences are MNHEY and SMNVEV (reference sequence). The CDR3 coding sequence is TGTGCCAGCAGTTTCGGGACAGGGGTTGATTCACCCCTCCACTTT. Translating gives CASSFGTGVDSPLHF.

The CDR3 loop is CASSQPGANEQYF. DNA for the CDR3: TGCGCCAGCAGCCAACCTGGGGCCAACGAGCAGTACTTC. The rearrangement links TRBV4-1 to TRBJ2-7; TRBD1 is a possible D gene (5 bases). V shed 2 bases and J shed 5 bases, with 10 bases lying between them. This CDR3 spans 13 amino acids. CDR1 is MGHRA and CDR2 is YSYEKL in the germline V gene.

The V gene is TRBV27, the J gene TRBJ1-1; TRBD1 is a possible D gene (5 bases). The germline gives CDR1 MNHEY, CDR2 SMNVEV (reference sequence). V gave up 3 bases and J gave up 5 bases, with 13 bases separating them. This CDR3 contains 14 residues. The CDR3 is CASSFNAGRTEAFF. The CDR3 nucleotides read TGTGCCAGCAGTTTTAATGCAGGGAGGACTGAAGCTTTCTTT.

The rearrangement uses TRBV2 and TRBJ1-3, with unresolved D. The CDR3 is 11 amino acids. The V gene's germline CDR1 is SNHLY and CDR2 FYNNEI. V was trimmed by 7 bases and J by 8 bases, leaving 9 bases between them. The CDR3 sequence is CASKSDYTIYF. In nucleotides, the CDR3 is TGTGCCAGCAAGTCCGACTACACCATATATTTT.

CDR3 loop: CASSPLNSDGYTF. The CDR3 region has the DNA TGTGCCAGCAGCCCCTTAAACAGTGATGGCTACACCTTC. The rearrangement joins TRBV11-2 to TRBJ1-2; D remains unclear. Germline V gives CDR1 SGHAT, CDR2 FQNNGV. V was trimmed by 5 bases and J by 6 bases, leaving 13 bases between them. The CDR3 contains 13 residues.

The chain is built from TRBV6-5 and TRBJ2-5, with 8 nucleotides matching TRBD1. Trimming took 6 bases from V and 6 from J; bases not matched to a gene: 9. The CDR3 runs 14 residues. Germline V gene lookup returns CDR1 MNHEY and CDR2 SVGAGI. In nucleotides, the CDR3 is TGTGCCAGCAGACCTAGACAGGGGACAAAGACCCAGTACTTC. As protein: CASRPRQGTKTQYF.

This clone has just one count. The gene calls are TRBV4-1 and TRBJ1-1; TRBD1 matches 8 bases. CDR3 length: 16 residues. V shed 5 bases and J 1 base; nucleotides not matched to a gene: 9. The V gene's germline CDR1 is MGHRA and CDR2 YSYEKL. CDR3 coding DNA: TGCGCCAGCAGCGCCCATTCTGGACAGGGGAACACTGAAGCTTTCTTT. Its protein is CASSAHSGQGNTEAFF.

This rearrangement joins TRBV27 to TRBJ2-3, with 12 nucleotides matching TRBD2. The CDR3 contains 17 residues. The ends lost 6 bases at V and 0 bases at J; junction bases unmatched: 7. CDR1 and CDR2 (germline): MNHEY, SMNVEV (reference sequence). The CDR3 bases are TGTGCCAGCAGCCCGGGACTAGCGGGCCCCAGCACAGATACGCAGTATTTT. Translated, it gives CASSPGLAGPSTDTQYF.

The CDR3 DNA sequence: TGTGCCAGCAGGGACAGATATAATTCACCCCTCCACTTT. Translation gives CASRDRYNSPLHF. The chain carries TRBV5-4 and TRBJ1-6; D possibly corresponds to TRBD1 (6 bases). Germline CDR1 and CDR2: SGHNT and YYREEE (reference sequence). V was trimmed by 5 bases and J by 4 bases, leaving 7 bases between them. CDR3 length: 13 residues.

J is TRBJ1-1 and V is TRBV25-1; unclear D gene. Germline CDR1 is MGHDK and CDR2 is SYGVNS. V was trimmed by 6 bases and J by 1 base, leaving 9 bases between them. CDR3 size: 13 residues. The CDR3 here is CASSSVGNTEAFF. The CDR3 DNA is TGTGCCAGCAGCTCCGTCGGGAACACTGAAGCTTTCTTT.

The genes are TRBV2 and TRBJ1-2; 7 nucleotides line up with TRBD1. The J segment lost 3 bases and the V segment lost 6 bases, leaving 10 bases of the junction unmatched. The CDR3 contains 15 residues. Per germline, CDR1 SNHLY and CDR2 FYNNEI. The CDR3 bases are TGTGCCAGCAGGTGGAACAGGGGTTCCCACTATGGCTACACCTTC. Translated: CASRWNRGSHYGYTF.